Listed here are 26 T cell receptor beta chains from one sample, sequenced in a study of blood T cell repertoires in COVID-19. The method was immunoSEQ multiplex PCR; TCRdb's version includes in-frame clones alone and lacks a portion of them. Among some 100,000 clones, roughly 80% were seen once, and the ten largest hold 12%. Sequences were obtained from peripheral blood. These receptors were taken from an older woman with active or convalescent COVID-19.

This chain joins TRBV11-3 and TRBJ1-2, with TRBD1 as a possible D gene (6 bases). V shed 1 base and J shed 4 bases, with 13 bases lying between them. Germline CDR1 and CDR2: SGHNT and YENEEA. The CDR3 has 15 residues. The CDR3 region has the DNA TGTGCCAGCAGCTTAGCGCAGGGGACCTTCTATGGCTACACCTTC. It codes for CASSLAQGTFYGYTF.

The chain carries TRBV7-9 and TRBJ2-6; TRBD2 agrees at 8 bases. Germline CDR1 and CDR2: SEHNR and FQNEAQ (reference sequence). With 5 bases clipped from V and 0 bases from J, the junction kept 12 bases outside the gene matches. The CDR3 length is 19 residues. The CDR3 spells CASSPDGTRPTSGANVLTF. The CDR3 nucleotides are TGTGCCAGCAGCCCCGACGGGACTAGACCCACCTCTGGGGCCAACGTCCTGACTTTC.

This clone was recorded only once. The J gene is TRBJ1-5, the V gene TRBV27, with D tentatively TRBD1 (5 bases). Between the trimmed V and J ends, which lost 2 bases and 1 base, there was a span of 9 bases. This CDR3 comprises 15 residues. Germline loops: CDR1 MNHEY, CDR2 SMNVEV (reference sequence). CDR3 DNA: TGTGCCAGCAGTTTACGGGGGGAGAGCAATCAGCCCCAGCATTTT. Encoded protein: CASSLRGESNQPQHF.

This clone has only a few counts. The chain is built from TRBV7-2 and TRBJ1-1; tentative D call: TRBD1 (6 bases). This CDR3 is 13 amino acids long. V was shortened by 5 bases and J by 0 bases, with 7 bases between the two germline ends. Germline CDR1 reads SGHTA; CDR2 reads FQGNSA. CDR3 sequence reads: CASSGQLNTEAFF. The CDR3 DNA sequence: TGTGCCAGCAGCGGACAGCTGAACACTGAAGCTTTCTTT.

This chain links TRBV15 with TRBJ2-6; no definite D call. Germline V gene sequence: CDR1 LNHNV, CDR2 YYDKDF (reference sequence). CDR3 size: 21 residues. Deletions cut 3 bases from V and 0 bases from J, with 24 bases between. The CDR3 DNA sequence: TGTGCCACCAGCAGCCTTCGCCCTCTTCGGGTAAAACCCTCTGGGGCCAACGTCCTGACTTTC. It encodes CATSSLRPLRVKPSGANVLTF.

The chain is built from TRBV10-1 and TRBJ2-2, with no clear D. The CDR3 has 15 residues. Per germline, CDR1 WNHNN and CDR2 SYGVQD (reference sequence). Trimming removed 0 bases at V and 8 bases at J, with 13 bases between. CDR3 DNA: TGCGCCAGCAGTGAGTCGAACCCCGGGTCGGGGGAGCTGTTTTTT. Its protein product is CASSESNPGSGELFF.

The gene calls are TRBV6-5 and TRBJ1-2; D gene unclear. The CDR3 consists of 14 residues. The germline V and J ends were trimmed by 6 bases and 3 bases, with 14 bases remaining between them. Per germline, CDR1 MNHEY and CDR2 SVGAGI. The CDR3 DNA reads as TGTGCCAGCAGAGAGGTGTACCCCTACTATGGCTACACCTTC. Translating it yields CASREVYPYYGYTF.

The sample holds a few counts of this clone. V usage is TRBV19 and J usage is TRBJ1-1; possible D gene TRBD1, 5 bases. This CDR3 is 15 amino acids long. Per the germline V gene, CDR1 is LNHDA and CDR2 is SQIVND (reference sequence). V shed 5 bases and J shed 0 bases, with 13 bases lying between them. The CDR3 is CASSQTVNMNTEAFF. CDR3 DNA: TGTGCCAGTAGTCAGACAGTAAACATGAACACTGAAGCTTTCTTT. Full variable domain (outside the CDR3, taken from reference TRBV19 and TRBJ1-1): DGGITQSPKYLFRKEGQNVTLSCEQNLNHDAMYWYRQDPGQGLRLIYYSQIVNDFQKGDIAEGYSVSREKKESFPLTVTSAQKNPTAFYLCASSQTVNMNTEAFFGQGTRLTVV.

V usage is TRBV18 and J usage is TRBJ1-5; 7 bases fit TRBD1. The CDR3 consists of 15 residues. Looked up from germline, CDR1 is KGHSH and CDR2 is LQKENI. V dropped 4 bases and J dropped 1; count of bases not matched to a gene: 4. CDR3 sequence (DNA): TGTGCCAGCTCACTCGGACAGGTCAGCAATCAGCCCCAGCATTTT. Protein sequence: CASSLGQVSNQPQHF.

The V gene is TRBV14, the J gene TRBJ2-5; TRBD2 matches 9 bases. The germline gives CDR1 SGHDN, CDR2 FVKESK. V shed 0 bases, J shed 2 bases, and the junction held 7 bases outside the gene matches. The CDR3 covers 17 residues. CDR3 nucleotide sequence: TGTGCCAGCAGCCAAGATCGGCCGCTAGCGGGGCAAGAGACCCAGTACTTC. Translating gives CASSQDRPLAGQETQYF.

The V gene is TRBV7-2, the J gene TRBJ2-3; D is uncertain. Trimming removed 5 bases from V and 0 bases from J, with 6 bases in between. From germline, CDR1 is SGHTA and CDR2 FQGNSA. The CDR3 has 13 amino acids. The CDR3 nucleotides read TGTGCCAGCAGCACAAAAAGCACAGATACGCAGTATTTT. This translates into CASSTKSTDTQYF.

The chain employs TRBV4-1 and TRBJ2-1; D not certain. Germline CDR1 is MGHRA and CDR2 is YSYEKL. The CDR3 consists of 16 residues. V lost 1 base to trimming and J lost 7 bases, with 17 bases between them. For the CDR3, the DNA is TGCGCCAGCAGCCAAGGGGCCTCGTTGGTGGCGAATGAGCAGTTCTTC. Translation: CASSQGASLVANEQFF.

This clone was seen more than once but under ten times. The chain joins TRBV4-3 to TRBJ2-5; the D gene is possibly TRBD1 (5 bases). The CDR3 is 15 amino acids. Germline CDR1 reads LGHNA; CDR2 reads YSLEER. V lost 5 bases to trimming and J lost 0 bases, with 13 bases between them. CDR3 sequence reads: CASSRGKGNQETQYF. The CDR3 DNA reads TGCGCCAGCAGCAGGGGTAAGGGGAACCAAGAGACCCAGTACTTC.

The chain recombines TRBV4-2 with TRBJ1-1; D is uncertain. Germline V CDR1 and CDR2: LGHNA, YNFKEQ. The CDR3 extends over 16 amino acids. V gave up 0 bases and J gave up 0 bases, with 11 bases separating them. The CDR3 DNA sequence: TGTGCCAGCAGCCAAGAAGTAATCGGGTTGAACACTGAAGCTTTCTTT. It specifies CASSQEVIGLNTEAFF.

V is TRBV6-2 or TRBV6-3 and J is TRBJ1-5, with 10 positions matching TRBD1. CDR1 is MNHEY and CDR2 is SVGEGT in the germline V gene. V trimming: 5 bases; J trimming: 3 bases; junction bases outside the gene matches: 7. The CDR3 has 16 residues. CDR3 protein: CASSTRTGGFNQPQHF. For the CDR3, the DNA is TGTGCCAGCAGTACCCGGACAGGGGGTTTCAATCAGCCCCAGCATTTT.

A few counts support this clone. The chain carries TRBV18 and TRBJ1-3; D remains ambiguous. The CDR3 length is 15 residues. Germline lookup yields CDR1 KGHSH and CDR2 LQKENI. The germline V and J ends were trimmed by 2 bases and 4 bases, with 12 bases remaining between them. This CDR3 is CASSPWPNRGNTIYF. CDR3 nucleotides: TGTGCCAGCTCACCATGGCCGAATCGAGGAAACACCATATATTTT.

The chain's CDR3 is CASSLQGAGKETQYF. CDR3 nucleotide sequence: TGTGCCAGCAGCTTACAGGGAGCGGGGAAAGAGACCCAGTACTTC. The gene calls are TRBV7-8 and TRBJ2-5; the match to TRBD2 covers 7 bases. Germline values: CDR1 SGHVS, CDR2 FQNEAQ. V lost 2 bases to trimming and J lost 3 bases; unmatched junction nucleotides: 6. This CDR3 comprises 15 residues.

V usage is TRBV3-1 (or the pseudogene TRBV3-2) and J usage is TRBJ2-3; possible D gene TRBD2, 5 bases. The length of the CDR3 is 16 residues. CDR1 and CDR2 (germline): LGHDT, YNNKEL (reference sequence). Trimming removed 0 bases from V and 6 bases from J, with 16 bases in between. CDR3 sequence: CASSQEVFRRLDTQYF. The CDR3, as DNA: TGTGCCAGCAGCCAAGAGGTATTCAGGAGGTTGGATACGCAGTATTTT.

The CDR3 bases are TGCGCCAGCAGCGAGGACAGGCTCTATGGCTACACCTTC. Its protein product is CASSEDRLYGYTF. V gene TRBV5-1 combines with J gene TRBJ1-2; 7 nucleotides line up with TRBD1. With V trimmed by 4 bases and J by 4 bases, 4 bases remained unmatched. In germline, CDR1 is SGHRS, CDR2 YFSETQ. The CDR3 has 13 residues.

The rearrangement uses TRBV5-1 and TRBJ2-1; 15 bases map to TRBD2. Germline assignment: CDR1 SGHRS and CDR2 YFSETQ. Losses at the gene ends were 7 bases for V and 7 bases for J; bases not matched to a gene: 9. The CDR3 runs 16 residues. CDR3 in amino acids: CASAGLAGGPVNEQFF. CDR3 in DNA: TGCGCCAGCGCCGGACTAGCGGGGGGGCCTGTTAATGAGCAGTTCTTC. Full variable domain (remainder filled in from reference TRBV5-1 and TRBJ2-1): KAGVTQTPRYLIKTRGQQVTLSCSPISGHRSVSWYQQTPGQGLQFLFEYFSETQRNKGNFPGRFSGRQFSNSRSEMNVSTLELGDSALYLCASAGLAGGPVNEQFFGPGTRLTVL.

This clone was seen a few times. V is TRBV10-3 and J is TRBJ2-7; TRBD2 aligns across 7 bases. Germline CDR1 reads ENHRY; CDR2 reads SYGVKD. The CDR3 is 14 amino acids. V lost 2 bases to trimming and J lost 4 bases; unmatched junction nucleotides: 5. In nucleotides, the CDR3 is TGTGCCATCAGTGAGGGGACTATCTCTTACGAGCAGTACTTC. Encoded protein: CAISEGTISYEQYF.

The sample holds a few counts of this clone. This chain connects TRBV18 to TRBJ1-5; D not resolved. There are 13 residues in the CDR3. From germline, CDR1 is KGHSH and CDR2 LQKENI. Trimming removed 6 bases from V and 5 bases from J, with 11 bases in between. CDR3 protein: CASSAQEDQPQHF. CDR3 sequence (DNA): TGTGCCAGCTCCGCGCAGGAGGATCAGCCCCAGCATTTT.

J is TRBJ1-1 and V is TRBV2; perhaps TRBD1 as D (5 bases). V gave up 4 bases and J gave up 5 bases, with 11 bases separating them. Germline lookup yields CDR1 SNHLY and CDR2 FYNNEI. The CDR3 runs to 13 residues. This chain's CDR3 is CASSVGEGTEAFF. CDR3 DNA: TGTGCCAGCAGTGTTGGGGAGGGGACTGAAGCTTTCTTT. Full variable domain (outside the CDR3, taken from reference TRBV2 and TRBJ1-1): EPEVTQTPSHQVTQMGQEVILRCVPISNHLYFYWYRQILGQKVEFLVSFYNNEISEKSEIFDDQFSVERPDGSNFTLKIRSTKLEDSAMYFCASSVGEGTEAFFGQGTRLTVV.

CDR3 in amino acids: CASSPGTGTSNQPQHF. The CDR3 coding sequence is TGTGCCAGCAGTCCCGGGACAGGGACGAGCAATCAGCCCCAGCATTTT. The chain joins TRBV7-9 to TRBJ1-5; 9 bases map to TRBD1. Germline assignment: CDR1 SEHNR and CDR2 FQNEAQ (reference sequence). The CDR3 covers 16 residues. Germline trimming cut 6 bases from V and 1 base from J; bases unmatched to any gene: 7.

This chain joins TRBV7-9 and TRBJ1-2, with TRBD1 as a possible D gene (5 bases). Germline assignment: CDR1 SEHNR and CDR2 FQNEAQ (reference sequence). Trimming pared 1 base from V and 8 bases from J, leaving 5 bases between. This CDR3 contains 11 residues. DNA of the CDR3: TGTGCCAGCAGCTTAGAGGGGGGCTACACCTTC. Protein sequence: CASSLEGGYTF.

The chain carries TRBV15 and TRBJ1-5, with a weak D call TRBD1 (5 bases). This CDR3 region has 14 residues. Germline CDR1 and CDR2: LNHNV and YYDKDF (reference sequence). The germline V and J ends were trimmed by 1 base and 3 bases, with 7 bases remaining between them. CDR3 DNA sequence: TGTGCCACCAGCAGAGCAGGGTACAATCAGCCCCAGCATTTT. Encoded protein: CATSRAGYNQPQHF.